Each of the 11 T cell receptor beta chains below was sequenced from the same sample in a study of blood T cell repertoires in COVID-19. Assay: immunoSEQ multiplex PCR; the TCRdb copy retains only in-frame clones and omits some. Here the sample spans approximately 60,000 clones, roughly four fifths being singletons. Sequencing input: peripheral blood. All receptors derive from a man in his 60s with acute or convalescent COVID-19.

The CDR3: CASSISGGDTQYF. The CDR3 DNA sequence: TGTGCCAGTAGTATCTCGGGTGGGGATACGCAGTATTTT. The chain carries TRBV19 and TRBJ2-3; D unclear. The CDR3 is 13 residues long. The V end was cut by 3 bases, the J end by 6 bases, with 10 bases between. In germline, CDR1 is LNHDA, CDR2 SQIVND (reference sequence).

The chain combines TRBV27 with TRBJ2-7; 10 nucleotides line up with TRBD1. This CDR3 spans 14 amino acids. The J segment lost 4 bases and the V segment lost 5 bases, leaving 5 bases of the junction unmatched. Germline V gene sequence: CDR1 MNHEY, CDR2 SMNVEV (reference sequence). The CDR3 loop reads CASSRQGAIYEQYF. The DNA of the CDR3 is TGTGCCAGCAGTCGACAGGGGGCAATTTACGAGCAGTACTTC.

CDR3 sequence (DNA): TGTGCCAGCAGCCCAGGGACTAGCGTCAGGGGAGAGACCCAGTACTTC. Translated, it gives CASSPGTSVRGETQYF. The chain is built from TRBV5-8 and TRBJ2-5, with 10 positions matching TRBD2. Trimming cost V 4 bases and J 4 bases; bases outside gene matches: 10. The V gene's germline CDR1 is SGHTS and CDR2 YDEGEE. CDR3 size: 16 residues.

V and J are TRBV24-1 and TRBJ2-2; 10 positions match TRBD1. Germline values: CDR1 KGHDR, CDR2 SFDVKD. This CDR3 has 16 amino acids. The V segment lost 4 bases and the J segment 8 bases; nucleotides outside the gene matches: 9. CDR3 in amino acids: CATSDSDRGLLGELFF. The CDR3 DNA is TGTGCCACCAGTGACTCGGACAGGGGGTTGTTAGGGGAGCTGTTTTTT.

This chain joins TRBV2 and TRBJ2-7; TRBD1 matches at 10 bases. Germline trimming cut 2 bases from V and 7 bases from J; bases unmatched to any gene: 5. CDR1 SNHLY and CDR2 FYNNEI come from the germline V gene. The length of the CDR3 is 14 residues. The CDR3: CASSELGTGEEQYF. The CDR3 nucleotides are TGTGCCAGCAGTGAATTGGGGACAGGGGAAGAGCAGTACTTC.

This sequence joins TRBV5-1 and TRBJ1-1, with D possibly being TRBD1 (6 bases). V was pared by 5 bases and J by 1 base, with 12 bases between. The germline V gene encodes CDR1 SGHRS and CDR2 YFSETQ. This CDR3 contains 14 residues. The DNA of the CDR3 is TGCGCCAGCAGTTTCAGGGGCCCGAACACTGAAGCTTTCTTT. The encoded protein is CASSFRGPNTEAFF. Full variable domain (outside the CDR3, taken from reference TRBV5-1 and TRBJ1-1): KAGVTQTPRYLIKTRGQQVTLSCSPISGHRSVSWYQQTPGQGLQFLFEYFSETQRNKGNFPGRFSGRQFSNSRSEMNVSTLELGDSALYLCASSFRGPNTEAFFGQGTRLTVV.

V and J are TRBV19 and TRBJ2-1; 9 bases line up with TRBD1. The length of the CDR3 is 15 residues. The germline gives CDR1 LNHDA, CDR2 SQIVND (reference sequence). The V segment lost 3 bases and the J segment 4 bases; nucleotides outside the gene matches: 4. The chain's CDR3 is CASSISGTGYNEQFF. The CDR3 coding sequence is TGTGCCAGTAGTATTTCCGGGACAGGGTACAATGAGCAGTTCTTC.

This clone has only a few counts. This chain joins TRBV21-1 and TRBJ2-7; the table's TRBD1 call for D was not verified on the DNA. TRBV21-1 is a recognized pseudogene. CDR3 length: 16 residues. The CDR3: CASSKIDRAPFYEQYF. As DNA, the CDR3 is TGTGCCAGCAGCAAAATAGACAGGGCCCCTTTCTACGAGCAGTACTTC.

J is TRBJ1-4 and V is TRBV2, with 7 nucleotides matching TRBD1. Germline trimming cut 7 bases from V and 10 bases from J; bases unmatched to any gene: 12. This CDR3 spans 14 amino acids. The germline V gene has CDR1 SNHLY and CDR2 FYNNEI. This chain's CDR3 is CASNQQGPEGKLFF. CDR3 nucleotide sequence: TGTGCCAGCAATCAACAGGGGCCCGAGGGAAAACTGTTTTTT. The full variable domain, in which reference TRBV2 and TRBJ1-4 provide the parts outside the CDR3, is EPEVTQTPSHQVTQMGQEVILRCVPISNHLYFYWYRQILGQKVEFLVSFYNNEISEKSEIFDDQFSVERPDGSNFTLKIRSTKLEDSAMYFCASNQQGPEGKLFFGSGTQLSVL.

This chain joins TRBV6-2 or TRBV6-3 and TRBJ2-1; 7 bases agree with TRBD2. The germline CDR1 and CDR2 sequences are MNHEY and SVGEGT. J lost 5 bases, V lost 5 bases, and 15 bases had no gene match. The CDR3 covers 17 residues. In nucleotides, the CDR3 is TGTGCCAGCAGTACCCTCCGCCGGGACTATAGGAACAATGAGCAGTTCTTC. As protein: CASSTLRRDYRNNEQFF.

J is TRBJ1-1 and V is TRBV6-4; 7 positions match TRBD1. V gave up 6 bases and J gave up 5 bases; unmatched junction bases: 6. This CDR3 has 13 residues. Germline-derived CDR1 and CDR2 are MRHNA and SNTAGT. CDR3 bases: TGTGCCAGCAGCCAGACAGGGCGGACTGAAGCTTTCTTT. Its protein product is CASSQTGRTEAFF.